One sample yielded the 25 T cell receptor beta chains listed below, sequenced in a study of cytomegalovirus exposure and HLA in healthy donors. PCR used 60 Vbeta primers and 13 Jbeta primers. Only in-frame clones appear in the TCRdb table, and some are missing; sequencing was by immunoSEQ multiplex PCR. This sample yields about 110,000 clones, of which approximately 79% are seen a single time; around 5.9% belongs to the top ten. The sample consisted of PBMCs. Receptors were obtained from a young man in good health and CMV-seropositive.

This CDR3 reads CATSRDLAGVGKTQYF. In DNA, the CDR3 is TGTGCCACCAGCAGAGATTTAGCGGGGGTCGGGAAGACCCAGTACTTC. The rearrangement joins TRBV15 to TRBJ2-5, with 9 bases fitting TRBD2. Trimming cost V 0 bases and J 6 bases; bases outside gene matches: 8. The germline V gene has CDR1 LNHNV and CDR2 YYDKDF (reference sequence). The CDR3 covers 16 residues.

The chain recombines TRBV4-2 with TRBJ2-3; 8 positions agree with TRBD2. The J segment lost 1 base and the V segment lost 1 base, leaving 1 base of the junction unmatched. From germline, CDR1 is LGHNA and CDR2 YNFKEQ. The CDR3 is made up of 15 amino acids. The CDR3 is CASSQVLAGTDTQYF. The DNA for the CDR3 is TGTGCCAGCAGCCAAGTACTAGCGGGCACAGATACGCAGTATTTT.

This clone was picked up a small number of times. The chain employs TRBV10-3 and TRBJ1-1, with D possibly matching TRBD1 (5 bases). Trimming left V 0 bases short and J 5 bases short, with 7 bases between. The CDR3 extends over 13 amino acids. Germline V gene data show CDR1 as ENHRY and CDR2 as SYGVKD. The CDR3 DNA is TGTGCCATCAGTGAGTCGGGGGGGACTGAAGCTTTCTTT. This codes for CAISESGGTEAFF.

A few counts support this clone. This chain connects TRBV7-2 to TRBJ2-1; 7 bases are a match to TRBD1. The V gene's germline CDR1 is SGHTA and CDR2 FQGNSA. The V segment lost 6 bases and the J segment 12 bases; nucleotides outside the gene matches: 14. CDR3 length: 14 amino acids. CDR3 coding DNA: TGTGCCAGCAGTCTCAGGGACAGCCCCTGGGGGCAGTTCTTC. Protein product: CASSLRDSPWGQFF.

The CDR3 DNA sequence: TGCGCCAGCAGCCATCCCAGGACAGGGGCCCGAGATGGCTACACCTTC. This gives the protein CASSHPRTGARDGYTF. The rearrangement joins TRBV4-3 to TRBJ1-2; 9 bases line up with TRBD1. Germline trimming cut 3 bases from V and 6 bases from J; bases unmatched to any gene: 11. Per the germline V gene, CDR1 is LGHNA and CDR2 is YSLEER. The CDR3 has 16 residues.

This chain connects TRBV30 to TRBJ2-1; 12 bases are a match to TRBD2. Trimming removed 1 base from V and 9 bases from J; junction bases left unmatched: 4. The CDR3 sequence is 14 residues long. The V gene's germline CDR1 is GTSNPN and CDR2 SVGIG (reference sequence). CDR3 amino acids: CAWSASGGAVEQFF. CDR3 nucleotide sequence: TGTGCCTGGAGTGCTAGCGGGGGGGCGGTTGAGCAGTTCTTC.

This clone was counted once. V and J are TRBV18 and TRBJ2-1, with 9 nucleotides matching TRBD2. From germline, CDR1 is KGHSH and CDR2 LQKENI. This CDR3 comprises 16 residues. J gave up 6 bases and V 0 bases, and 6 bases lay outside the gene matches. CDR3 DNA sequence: TGTGCCAGCTCACCACCGGTTGCGGGGGGGCCCAATGAGCAGTTCTTC. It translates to CASSPPVAGGPNEQFF.

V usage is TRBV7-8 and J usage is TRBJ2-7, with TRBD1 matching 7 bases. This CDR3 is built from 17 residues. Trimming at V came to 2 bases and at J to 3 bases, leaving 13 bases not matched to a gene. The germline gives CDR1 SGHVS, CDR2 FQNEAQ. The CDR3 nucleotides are TGTGCCAGCAGCTTATATTCCAGACAGGGACCCTTCTACGAGCAGTACTTC. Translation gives CASSLYSRQGPFYEQYF. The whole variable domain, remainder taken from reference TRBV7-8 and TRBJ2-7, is GAGVSQSPRYKVAKRGQDVALRCDPISGHVSLFWYQQALGQGPEFLTYFQNEAQLDKSGLPSDRFFAERPEGSVSTLKIQRTQQEDSAVYLCASSLYSRQGPFYEQYFGPGTRLTVT.

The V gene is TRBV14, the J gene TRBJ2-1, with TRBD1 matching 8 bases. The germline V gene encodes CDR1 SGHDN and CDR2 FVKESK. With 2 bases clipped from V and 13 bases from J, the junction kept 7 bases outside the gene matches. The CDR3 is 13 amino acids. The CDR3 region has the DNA TGTGCCAGCAGCCAAAGATCCGGGACAGGCCAGTTCTTC. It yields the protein CASSQRSGTGQFF.

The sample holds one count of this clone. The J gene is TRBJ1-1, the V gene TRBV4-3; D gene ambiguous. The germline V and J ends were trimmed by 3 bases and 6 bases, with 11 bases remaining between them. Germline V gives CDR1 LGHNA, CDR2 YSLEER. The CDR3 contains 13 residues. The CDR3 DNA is TGCGCCAGCAGCCAGAGGCGACGTTCTGAAGCTTTCTTT. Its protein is CASSQRRRSEAFF.

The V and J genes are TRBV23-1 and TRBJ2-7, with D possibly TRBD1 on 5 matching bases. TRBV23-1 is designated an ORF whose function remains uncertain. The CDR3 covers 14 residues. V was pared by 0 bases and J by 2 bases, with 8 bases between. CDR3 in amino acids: CASSQSGHTYEQYF. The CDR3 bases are TGCGCCAGCAGTCAATCCGGACACACCTACGAGCAGTACTTC.

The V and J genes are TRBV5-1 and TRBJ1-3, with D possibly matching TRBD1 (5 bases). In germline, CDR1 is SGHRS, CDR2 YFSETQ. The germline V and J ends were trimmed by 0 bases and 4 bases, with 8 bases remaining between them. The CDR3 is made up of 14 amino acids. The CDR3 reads CASSLEQAGNTIYF. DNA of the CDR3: TGCGCCAGCAGCTTGGAACAGGCGGGAAACACCATATATTTT.

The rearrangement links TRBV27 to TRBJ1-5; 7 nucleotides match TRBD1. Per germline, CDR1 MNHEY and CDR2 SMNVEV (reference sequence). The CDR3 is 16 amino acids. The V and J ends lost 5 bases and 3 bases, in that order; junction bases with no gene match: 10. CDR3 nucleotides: TGTGCCAGCAGTCTGGGAACAGGGGCGCTCAATCAGCCCCAGCATTTT. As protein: CASSLGTGALNQPQHF.

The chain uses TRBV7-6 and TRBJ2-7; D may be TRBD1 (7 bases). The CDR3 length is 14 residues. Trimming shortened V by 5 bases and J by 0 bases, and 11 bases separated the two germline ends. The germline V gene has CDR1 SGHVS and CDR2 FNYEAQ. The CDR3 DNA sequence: TGTGCCAGCAGCCCCCAGGGGGGCTCCTACGAGCAGTACTTC. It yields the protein CASSPQGGSYEQYF.

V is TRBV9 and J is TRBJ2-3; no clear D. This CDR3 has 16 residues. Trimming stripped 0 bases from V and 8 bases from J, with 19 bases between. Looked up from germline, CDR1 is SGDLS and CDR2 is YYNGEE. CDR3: CASSVGAPLVVSTQYF. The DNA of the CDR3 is TGTGCCAGCAGCGTAGGCGCTCCCCTCGTCGTTAGTACGCAGTATTTT. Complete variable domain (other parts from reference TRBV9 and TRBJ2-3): DSGVTQTPKHLITATGQRVTLRCSPRSGDLSVYWYQQSLDQGLQFLIQYYNGEERAKGNILERFSAQQFPDLHSELNLSSLELGDSALYFCASSVGAPLVVSTQYFGPGTRLTVL.

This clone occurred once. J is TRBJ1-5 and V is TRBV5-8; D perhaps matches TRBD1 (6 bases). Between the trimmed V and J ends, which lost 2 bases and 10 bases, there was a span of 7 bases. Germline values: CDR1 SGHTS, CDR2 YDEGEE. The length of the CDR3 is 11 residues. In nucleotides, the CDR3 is TGTGCCAGCAGCTTAGGGGGTCCCCAGCATTTT. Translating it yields CASSLGGPQHF. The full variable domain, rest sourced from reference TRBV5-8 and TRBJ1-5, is EAGVTQSPTHLIKTRGQQATLRCSPISGHTSVYWYQQALGLGLQFLLWYDEGEERNRGNFPPRFSGRQFPNYSSELNVNALELEDSALYLCASSLGGPQHFGDGTRLSIL.

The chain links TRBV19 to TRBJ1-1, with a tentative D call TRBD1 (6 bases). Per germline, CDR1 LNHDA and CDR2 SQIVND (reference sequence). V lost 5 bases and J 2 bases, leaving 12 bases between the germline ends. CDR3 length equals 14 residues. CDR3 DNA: TGTGCCAGTAGTGCGTACAGGGTCAACACTGAAGCTTTCTTT. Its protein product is CASSAYRVNTEAFF. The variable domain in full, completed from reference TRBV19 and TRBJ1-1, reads DGGITQSPKYLFRKEGQNVTLSCEQNLNHDAMYWYRQDPGQGLRLIYYSQIVNDFQKGDIAEGYSVSREKKESFPLTVTSAQKNPTAFYLCASSAYRVNTEAFFGQGTRLTVV.

The CDR3: CASRQGASTDTQYF. The CDR3, as DNA: TGTGCCAGCAGACAGGGGGCAAGCACAGATACGCAGTATTTT. The chain links TRBV6-4 to TRBJ2-3; TRBD1 matches 9 bases. Trimming cost V 6 bases and J 0 bases; bases outside gene matches: 1. Germline V gene lookup returns CDR1 MRHNA and CDR2 SNTAGT. The CDR3 has 14 residues.

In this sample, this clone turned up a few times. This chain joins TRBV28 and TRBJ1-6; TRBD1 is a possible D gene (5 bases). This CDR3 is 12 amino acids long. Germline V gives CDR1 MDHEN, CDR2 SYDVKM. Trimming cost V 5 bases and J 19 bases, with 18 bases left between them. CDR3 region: CASSRNLPGLHF. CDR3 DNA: TGTGCCAGCAGTCGTAACTTACCAGGGTTGCACTTT. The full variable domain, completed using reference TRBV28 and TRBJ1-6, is DVKVTQSSRYLVKRTGEKVFLECVQDMDHENMFWYRQDPGLGLRLIYFSYDVKMKEKGDIPEGYSVSREKKERFSLILESASTNQTSMYLCASSRNLPGLHFGNGTRLTVT.

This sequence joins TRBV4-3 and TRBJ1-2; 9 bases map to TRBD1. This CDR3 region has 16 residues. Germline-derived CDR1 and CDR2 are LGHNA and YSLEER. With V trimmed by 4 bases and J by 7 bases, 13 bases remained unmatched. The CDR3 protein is CASSLEPGQGLGGYTF. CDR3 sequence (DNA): TGCGCCAGCAGCCTAGAACCGGGACAGGGATTGGGTGGCTACACCTTC.

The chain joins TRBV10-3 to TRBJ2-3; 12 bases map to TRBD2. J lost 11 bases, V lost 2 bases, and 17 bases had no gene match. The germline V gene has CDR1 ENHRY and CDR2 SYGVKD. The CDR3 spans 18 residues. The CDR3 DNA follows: TGTGCCATCAGTGAGAGCGGTGGTGGGGCGACTAGCGGGGGTTTGCAGTATTTT. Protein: CAISESGGGATSGGLQYF.

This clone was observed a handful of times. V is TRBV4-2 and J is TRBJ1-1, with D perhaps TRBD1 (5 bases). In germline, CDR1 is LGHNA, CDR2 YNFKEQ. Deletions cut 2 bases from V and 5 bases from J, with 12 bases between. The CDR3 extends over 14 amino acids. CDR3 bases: TGTGCCAGCAGCCAACCAGAGGGGACTACTGAAGCTTTCTTT. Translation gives CASSQPEGTTEAFF.

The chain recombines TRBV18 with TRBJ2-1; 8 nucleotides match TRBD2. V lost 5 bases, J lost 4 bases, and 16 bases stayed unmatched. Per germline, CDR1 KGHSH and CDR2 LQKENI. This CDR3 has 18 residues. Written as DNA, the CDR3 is TGTGCCAGCTCAGCGGTTACTCTAGCGGGTGTTACGTACAATGAGCAGTTCTTC. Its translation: CASSAVTLAGVTYNEQFF. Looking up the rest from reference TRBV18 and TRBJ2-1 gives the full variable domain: NAGVMQNPRHLVRRRGQEARLRCSPMKGHSHVYWYRQLPEEGLKFMVYLQKENIIDESGMPKERFSAEFPKEGPSILRIQQVVRGDSAAYFCASSAVTLAGVTYNEQFFGPGTRLTVL.

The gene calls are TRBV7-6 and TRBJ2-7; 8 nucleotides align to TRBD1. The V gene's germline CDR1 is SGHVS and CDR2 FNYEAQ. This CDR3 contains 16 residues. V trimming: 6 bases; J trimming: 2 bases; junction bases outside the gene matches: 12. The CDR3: CASSLRAGGLPYEQYF. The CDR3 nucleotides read TGTGCCAGCAGTCTCCGGGCAGGGGGCCTTCCCTACGAGCAGTACTTC.

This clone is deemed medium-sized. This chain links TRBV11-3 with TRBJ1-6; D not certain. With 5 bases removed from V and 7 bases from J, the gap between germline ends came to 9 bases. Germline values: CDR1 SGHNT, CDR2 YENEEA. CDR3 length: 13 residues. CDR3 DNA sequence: TGTGCCAGCAGCCCAGGCGGGAATTCACCCCTCCACTTT. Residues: CASSPGGNSPLHF.